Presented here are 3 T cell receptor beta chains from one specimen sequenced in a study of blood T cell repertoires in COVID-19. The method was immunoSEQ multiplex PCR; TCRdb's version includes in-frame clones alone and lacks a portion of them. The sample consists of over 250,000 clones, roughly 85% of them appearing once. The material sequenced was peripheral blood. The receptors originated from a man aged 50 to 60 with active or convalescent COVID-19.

CDR3 coding DNA: TGTGCCAGCAGTTTTGCCGCGGACTATAATTCACCCCTCCACTTT. As protein: CASSFAADYNSPLHF. The J gene is TRBJ1-6, the V gene TRBV27, with D unclear. Germline CDR1 reads MNHEY; CDR2 reads SMNVEV (reference sequence). This CDR3 contains 15 residues. Trimming took off 3 bases at V and 3 bases at J, with 9 bases between the two ends.

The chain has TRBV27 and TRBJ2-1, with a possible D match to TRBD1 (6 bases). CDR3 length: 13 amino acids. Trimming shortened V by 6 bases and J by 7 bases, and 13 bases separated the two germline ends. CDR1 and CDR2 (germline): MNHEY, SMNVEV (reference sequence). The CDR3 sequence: CASRVGAGNEQFF. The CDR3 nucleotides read TGTGCCAGCAGAGTGGGGGCAGGAAATGAGCAGTTCTTC.

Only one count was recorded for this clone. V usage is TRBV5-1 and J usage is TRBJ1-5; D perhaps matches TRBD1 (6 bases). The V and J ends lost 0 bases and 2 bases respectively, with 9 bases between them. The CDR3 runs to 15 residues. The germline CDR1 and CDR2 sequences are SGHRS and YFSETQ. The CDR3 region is CASSLGGQRNQPQHF. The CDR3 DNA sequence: TGCGCCAGCAGCTTGGGAGGACAGCGCAATCAGCCCCAGCATTTT.